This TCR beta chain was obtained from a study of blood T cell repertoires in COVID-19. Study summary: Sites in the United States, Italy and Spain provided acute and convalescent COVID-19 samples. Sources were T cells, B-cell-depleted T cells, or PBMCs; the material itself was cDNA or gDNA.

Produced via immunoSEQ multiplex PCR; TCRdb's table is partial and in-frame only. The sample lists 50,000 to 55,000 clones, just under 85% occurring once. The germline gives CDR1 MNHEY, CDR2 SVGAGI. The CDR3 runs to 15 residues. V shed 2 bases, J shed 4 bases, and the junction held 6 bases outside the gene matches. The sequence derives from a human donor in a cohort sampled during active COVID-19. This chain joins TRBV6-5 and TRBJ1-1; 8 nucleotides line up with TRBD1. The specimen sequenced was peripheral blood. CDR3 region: CASSYDRGETTEAFF. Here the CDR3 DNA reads TGTGCCAGCAGTTACGACAGGGGAGAAACCACTGAAGCTTTCTTT.